This TCR beta chain was sequenced during a study of T cell responses to AZD1222 COVID-19 vaccine. Libraries were prepared by immunoSEQ multiplex PCR; TCRdb keeps only in-frame clonotypes and omits some of them. The sample yields around 150,000 clones, 90% to 95% seen once. CDR3 length equals 14 residues. The germline gives CDR1 SGHRS, CDR2 YFSETQ. V was pared by 4 bases and J by 1 base, with 9 bases between. The chain links TRBV5-1 to TRBJ1-3; no clear D. The source is an adult in good health. The sample in question was peripheral blood, obtained on day 0 of AZD1222 vaccination. CDR3 bases: TGCGCCAGCAGCGACCCTAGTTCTGGAAACACCATATATTTT. It codes for CASSDPSSGNTIYF.